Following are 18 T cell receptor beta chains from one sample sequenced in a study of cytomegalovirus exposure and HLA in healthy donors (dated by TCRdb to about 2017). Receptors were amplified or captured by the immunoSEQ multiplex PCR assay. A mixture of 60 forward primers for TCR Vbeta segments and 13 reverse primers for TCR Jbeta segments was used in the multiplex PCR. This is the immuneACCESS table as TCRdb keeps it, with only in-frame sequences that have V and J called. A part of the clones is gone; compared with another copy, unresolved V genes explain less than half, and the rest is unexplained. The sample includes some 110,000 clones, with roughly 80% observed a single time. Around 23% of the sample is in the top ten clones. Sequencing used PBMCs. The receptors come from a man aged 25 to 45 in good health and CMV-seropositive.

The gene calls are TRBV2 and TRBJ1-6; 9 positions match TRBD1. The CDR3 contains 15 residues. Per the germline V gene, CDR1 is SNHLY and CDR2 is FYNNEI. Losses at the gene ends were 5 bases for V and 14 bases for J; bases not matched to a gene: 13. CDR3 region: CASSTGTGLFMTLHF. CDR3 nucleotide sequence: TGTGCCAGCAGTACCGGGACAGGGCTCTTTATGACCCTCCACTTT.

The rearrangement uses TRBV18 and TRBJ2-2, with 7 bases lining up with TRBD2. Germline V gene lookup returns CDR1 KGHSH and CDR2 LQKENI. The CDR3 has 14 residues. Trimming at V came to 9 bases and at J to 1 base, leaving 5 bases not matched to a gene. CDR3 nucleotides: TGTGCCAGTCACCGGGAGGTGAACACCGGGGAGCTGTTTTTT. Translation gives CASHREVNTGELFF.

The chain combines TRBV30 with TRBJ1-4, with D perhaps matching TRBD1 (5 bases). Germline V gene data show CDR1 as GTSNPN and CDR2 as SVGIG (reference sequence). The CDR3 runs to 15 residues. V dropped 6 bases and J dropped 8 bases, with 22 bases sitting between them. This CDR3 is CACRVFGRGGEKLFF. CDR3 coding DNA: TGTGCCTGCCGGGTATTTGGGAGGGGTGGAGAAAAACTGTTTTTT.

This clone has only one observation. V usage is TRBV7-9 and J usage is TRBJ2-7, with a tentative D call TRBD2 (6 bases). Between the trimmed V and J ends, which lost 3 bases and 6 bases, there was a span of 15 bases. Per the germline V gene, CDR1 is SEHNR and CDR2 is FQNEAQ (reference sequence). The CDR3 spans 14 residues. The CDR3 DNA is TGTGCCAGCAGCTTTAGCGGAGGGGCCTTCGAGCAGTACGTC. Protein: CASSFSGGAFEQYV.

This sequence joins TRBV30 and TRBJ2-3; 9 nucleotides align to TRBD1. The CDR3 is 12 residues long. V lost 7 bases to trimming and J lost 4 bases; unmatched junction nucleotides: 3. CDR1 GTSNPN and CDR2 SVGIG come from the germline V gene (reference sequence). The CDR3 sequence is CASRQGADTQYF. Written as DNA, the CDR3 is TGTGCCTCCCGACAGGGGGCAGATACGCAGTATTTT.

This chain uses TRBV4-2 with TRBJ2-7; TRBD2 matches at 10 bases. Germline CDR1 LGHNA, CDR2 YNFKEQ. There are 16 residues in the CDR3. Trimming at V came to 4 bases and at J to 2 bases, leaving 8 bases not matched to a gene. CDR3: CASSPKDSGGTYEQYF. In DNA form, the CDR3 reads TGTGCCAGCAGCCCAAAGGATAGCGGGGGGACCTACGAGCAGTACTTC.

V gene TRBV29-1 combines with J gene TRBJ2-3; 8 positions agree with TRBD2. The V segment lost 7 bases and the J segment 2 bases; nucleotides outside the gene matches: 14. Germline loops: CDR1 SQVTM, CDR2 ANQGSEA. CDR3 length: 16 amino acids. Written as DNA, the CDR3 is TGCAGCGCTATCCTTCTTAGCGGGACCCACACAGATACGCAGTATTTT. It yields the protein CSAILLSGTHTDTQYF.

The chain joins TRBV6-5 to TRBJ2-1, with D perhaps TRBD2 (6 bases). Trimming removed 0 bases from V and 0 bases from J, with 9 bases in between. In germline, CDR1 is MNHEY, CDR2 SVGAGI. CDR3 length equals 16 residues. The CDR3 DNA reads TGTGCCAGCAGTTACTCGGCGGGAAACTCCTACAATGAGCAGTTCTTC. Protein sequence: CASSYSAGNSYNEQFF.

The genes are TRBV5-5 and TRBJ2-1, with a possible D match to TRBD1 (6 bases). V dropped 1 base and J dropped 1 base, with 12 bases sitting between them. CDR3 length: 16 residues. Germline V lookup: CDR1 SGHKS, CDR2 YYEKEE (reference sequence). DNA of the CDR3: TGTGCCAGCAGCTTGTCGGGACACCATTCCTACAATGAGCAGTTCTTC. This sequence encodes CASSLSGHHSYNEQFF. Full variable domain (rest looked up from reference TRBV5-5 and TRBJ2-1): DAGVTQSPTHLIKTRGQQVTLRCSPISGHKSVSWYQQVLGQGPQFIFQYYEKEERGRGNFPDRFSARQFPNYSSELNVNALLLGDSALYLCASSLSGHHSYNEQFFGPGTRLTVL.

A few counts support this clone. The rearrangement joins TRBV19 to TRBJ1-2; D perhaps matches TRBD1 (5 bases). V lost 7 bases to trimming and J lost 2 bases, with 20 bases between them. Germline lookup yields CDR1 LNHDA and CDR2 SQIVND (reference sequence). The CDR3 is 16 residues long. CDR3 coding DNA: TGTGCCAGTACCCCTCAGTTGGGGCCGATAAACTATGGCTACACCTTC. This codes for CASTPQLGPINYGYTF.

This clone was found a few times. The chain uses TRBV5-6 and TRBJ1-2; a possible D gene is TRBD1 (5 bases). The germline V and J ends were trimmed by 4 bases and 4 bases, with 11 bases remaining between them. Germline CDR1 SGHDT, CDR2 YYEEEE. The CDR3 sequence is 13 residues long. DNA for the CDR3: TGTGCCAGCAGCCGGGAGGGGTCCTATGGCTACACCTTC. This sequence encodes CASSREGSYGYTF.

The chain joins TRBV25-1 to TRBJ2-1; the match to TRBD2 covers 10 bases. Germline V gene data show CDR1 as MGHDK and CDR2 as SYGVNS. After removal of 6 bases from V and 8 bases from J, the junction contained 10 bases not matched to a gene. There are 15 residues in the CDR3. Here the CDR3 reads CASRGASGSWDEQFF. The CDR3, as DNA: TGTGCCAGCAGGGGTGCTAGCGGGAGCTGGGATGAGCAGTTCTTC.

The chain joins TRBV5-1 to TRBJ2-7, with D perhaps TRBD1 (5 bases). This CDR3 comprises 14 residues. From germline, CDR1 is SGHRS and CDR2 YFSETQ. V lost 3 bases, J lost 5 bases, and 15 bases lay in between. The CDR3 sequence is CASSSTRQSNEQYF. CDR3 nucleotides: TGCGCCAGCAGCTCTACGAGACAGTCGAACGAGCAGTACTTC.

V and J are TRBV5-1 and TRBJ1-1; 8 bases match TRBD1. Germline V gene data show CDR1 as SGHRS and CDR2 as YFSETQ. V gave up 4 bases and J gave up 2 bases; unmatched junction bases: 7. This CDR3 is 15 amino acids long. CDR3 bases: TGCGCCAGCAGCATGACAGGGGTGAGAAACACTGAAGCTTTCTTT. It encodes CASSMTGVRNTEAFF.

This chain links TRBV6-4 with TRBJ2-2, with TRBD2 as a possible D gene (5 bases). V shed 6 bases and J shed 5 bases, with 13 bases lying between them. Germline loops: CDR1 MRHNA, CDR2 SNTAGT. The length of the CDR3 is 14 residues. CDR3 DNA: TGTGCCAGCAGCGTGGCGCTAGCTACCGGGGAGCTGTTTTTT. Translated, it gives CASSVALATGELFF.

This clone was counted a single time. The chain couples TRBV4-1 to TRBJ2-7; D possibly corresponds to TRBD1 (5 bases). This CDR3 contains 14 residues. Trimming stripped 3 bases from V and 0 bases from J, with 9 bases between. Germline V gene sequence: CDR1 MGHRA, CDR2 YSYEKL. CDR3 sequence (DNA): TGCGCCAGCAGCCACTCAGGGTTCTCCTACGAGCAGTACTTC. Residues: CASSHSGFSYEQYF.

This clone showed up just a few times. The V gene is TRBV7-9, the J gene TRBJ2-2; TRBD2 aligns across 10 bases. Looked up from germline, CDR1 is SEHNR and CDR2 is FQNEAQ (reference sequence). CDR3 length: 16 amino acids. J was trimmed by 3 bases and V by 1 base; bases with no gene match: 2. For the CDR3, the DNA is TGTGCCAGCAGCTTAGGGCTAGCGGGGGACACCGGGGAGCTGTTTTTT. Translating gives CASSLGLAGDTGELFF.

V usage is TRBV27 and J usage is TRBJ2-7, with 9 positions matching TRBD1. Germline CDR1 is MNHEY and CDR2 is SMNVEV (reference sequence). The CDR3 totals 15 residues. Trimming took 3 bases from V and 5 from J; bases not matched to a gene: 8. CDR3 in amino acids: CASSFYRQGVNEQYF. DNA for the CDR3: TGTGCCAGCAGTTTTTATAGACAGGGGGTCAACGAGCAGTACTTC.